This paragraph reports one TCR beta chain. Its antigen is currently not known. Base qualities are missing; no much larger clone stands one base away. TCRbeta CDR3 regions were amplified from genomic DNA using the immunoSEQ Assay, a bias-controlled multiplex PCR. As for the original processing: The number of nucleated cells in each sample was estimated from the amplification of reference gene primers within the assay. To quantify the absolute abundance of each unique TCRbeta CDR3 rearrangement, sequence reads were collapsed and filtered. For each sample, productive Simpson clonality was calculated as the square root of Simpson's diversity index across productive rearrangements. The source is immuneACCESS, and TCRdb retained only in-frame sequences with V and J called. Part of the clones is not carried over; for the studies checked, unresolved V genes explain less than half of this, and the remainder is unexplained. V and J calls and clone size are as listed in that table; D and trimming were resolved from the DNA. This sample comprises around 33,000 clones, around 84% of them detected only once. About a third of the sample is in the top ten clones.

The entry originates in a study of blood T cell repertoires in COVID-19 (dated by TCRdb to 2019 to 2021). About the study as a whole: Collaborator samples came from the United States, Italy and Spain and covered acute and convalescent phases of COVID-19. The prospective study material was composed of cDNA or gDNA derived from T cells, B-cell-depleted T cells, or PBMCs. Subjects who had been exposed to COVID-19, were actively infected with it, or had recovered from it provided the deeply sampled blood TCRbeta repertoires that made up the dataset. Where HLA class I and class II types were available, the types were taken from metadata supplied by the sample provider, not from assay-based typing. The repertoires were made available in a free public database intended to serve as a resource for research on the immune response to SARS-CoV-2. Sample metadata almost always included a de-identified subject ID, COVID-19 status, age in years and sex. The samples were drawn from the first 160 participants of the ongoing ImmuneRACE study and from 1,254 subjects provided by 6 global collaborators.

Including cysteine and phenylalanine, the CDR3 has 12 amino acids. Just CDR3 DNA is preserved here, 36 bases in frame from base 1. Looking up the germline V gene yields CDR1 SQVTM and CDR2 ANQGSEA. The V and J ends are trimmed by 7 bases and 5 bases, leaving 11 bases between them. Collaborating institutions collected whole blood in K2EDTA tubes following their own protocols. For TCRbeta analysis, collaborators shipped samples in one of three forms: frozen whole blood, isolated PBMCs, or DNA extracted from either of those sample types. Broader findings and caveats from the paper: Clinical and demographic metadata were provided uncurated, with the amount varying by source and participant.

The rearranged segments are TRBV29-1 and TRBJ1-4; TRBD1 is a possible D gene, resting on 5 matching bases. This TCR came from a man older than 75 with acute or convalescent COVID-19. Material for sequencing was peripheral blood. Read as DNA, the sequence is TGCAGCGCTTGGGACTCGAATGAAAAACTGTTTTTT. Its product reads: CSAWDSNEKLFF. With the portions outside the CDR3 filled from the reference TRBV29-1 and TRBJ1-4 genes, the complete variable region becomes SAVISQKPSRDICQRGTSLTIQCQVDSQVTMMFWYRQQPGQSLTLIATANQGSEATYESGFVIDKFPISRPNLTFSTLTVSNMSPEDSSIYLCSAWDSNEKLFFGSGTQLSVL.